These 21 T cell receptor beta chains were sequenced from one sample in a study of shared clonotypes between healthy human individuals. Assay used: immunoSEQ multiplex PCR; TCRdb lists only in-frame clones, some missing. Seen here are millions of clones, roughly 92% observed once, and the top ten hold around 0.14%. Sequencing input: naive CD4+ T cells sorted from blood. Subset defined: CD45RA+ positively selected. All receptors derive from a man younger than 35 in good health.

For this clone: Different DNA sequences within this sample yield the same CDR3. The chain employs TRBV7-9 and TRBJ2-2; D not resolved. The CDR3 runs to 13 residues. Trimming shortened V by 1 base and J by 4 bases, and 4 bases separated the two germline ends. The germline V gene encodes CDR1 SEHNR and CDR2 FQNEAQ (reference sequence). The DNA of the CDR3 is TGTGCCAGCAGCTTAGAGGGCACCGGGGAGCTGTTTTTT. Translation: CASSLEGTGELFF.

The V gene is TRBV5-1, the J gene TRBJ1-4; D is undetermined. Germline CDR1 reads SGHRS; CDR2 reads YFSETQ. CDR3 length: 14 residues. V was pared by 0 bases and J by 6 bases, with 9 bases between. The CDR3: CASSLVPEDEKLFF. CDR3 nucleotides: TGCGCCAGCAGCTTGGTCCCAGAGGATGAAAAACTGTTTTTT.

The rearrangement joins TRBV27 to TRBJ2-7, with a possible D match to TRBD2 (6 bases). The CDR3 contains 15 residues. With 5 bases removed from V and 3 bases from J, the gap between germline ends came to 17 bases. Germline V lookup: CDR1 MNHEY, CDR2 SMNVEV (reference sequence). CDR3 region: CASSLGTAGGYEQYF. CDR3 bases: TGTGCCAGCAGTCTCGGGACGGCCGGGGGCTACGAGCAGTACTTC.

This chain links TRBV9 with TRBJ2-1, with a possible D match to TRBD2 (6 bases). V lost 1 base to trimming and J lost 0 bases, with 17 bases between them. The CDR3 is 18 residues long. Germline V gives CDR1 SGDLS, CDR2 YYNGEE. This chain's CDR3 is CASSVRPPGGSSYNEQFF. CDR3 in DNA: TGTGCCAGCAGCGTAAGGCCCCCTGGGGGGAGCTCCTACAATGAGCAGTTCTTC.

The chain recombines TRBV11-3 with TRBJ2-5; D is perhaps TRBD1 (5 bases). Trimming removed 1 base at V and 5 bases at J, with 14 bases between. Per the germline V gene, CDR1 is SGHNT and CDR2 is YENEEA. The CDR3 has 15 amino acids. CDR3 in amino acids: CASSLGAGSKETQYF. CDR3 bases: TGTGCCAGCAGCTTAGGGGCAGGGTCGAAGGAGACCCAGTACTTC.

This clone was seen a single time. The sample has other DNA sequences that encode this CDR3 too. The chain is built from TRBV4-1 and TRBJ1-5; D not certain. The CDR3 sequence is 13 residues long. The V and J ends lost 0 bases and 6 bases respectively, with 6 bases between them. The germline CDR1 and CDR2 sequences are MGHRA and YSYEKL. This chain's CDR3 is CASSQEGLQPQHF. The CDR3 bases are TGCGCCAGCAGCCAAGAGGGTCTTCAGCCCCAGCATTTT.

The rearrangement uses TRBV18 and TRBJ1-3; 7 bases fit TRBD1. V shed 3 bases and J 2 bases; nucleotides not matched to a gene: 7. Germline CDR1 reads KGHSH; CDR2 reads LQKENI. This CDR3 is built from 16 residues. Here the CDR3 reads CASSPDREGAGNTIYF. The DNA for the CDR3 is TGTGCCAGCTCACCCGACAGGGAAGGTGCTGGAAACACCATATATTTT.

This chain uses TRBV19 with TRBJ2-5, with a tentative D call TRBD1 (6 bases). There are 14 residues in the CDR3. The V gene's germline CDR1 is LNHDA and CDR2 SQIVND (reference sequence). The V and J ends lost 10 bases and 0 bases respectively, with 15 bases between them. CDR3 in DNA: TGTGCCACATCACAGGGCCCTTACCAAGAGACCCAGTACTTC. As protein: CATSQGPYQETQYF.

Comments on this clone: The same CDR3 can be traced to other DNA sequences in this sample. V is TRBV5-1 and J is TRBJ1-2; no clear D gene. Germline V lookup: CDR1 SGHRS, CDR2 YFSETQ. V lost 1 base to trimming and J lost 0 bases, with 4 bases between them. The length of the CDR3 is 13 residues. The chain's CDR3 is CASSLPANYGYTF. CDR3 sequence (DNA): TGCGCCAGCAGCTTGCCGGCTAACTATGGCTACACCTTC.

Comment on this clone: The same CDR3 can be traced to other DNA sequences in this sample. This chain joins TRBV9 and TRBJ2-1, with a weak D call TRBD2 (7 bases). There are 15 residues in the CDR3. V shed 3 bases and J shed 0 bases, with 10 bases lying between them. The germline gives CDR1 SGDLS, CDR2 YYNGEE. CDR3 sequence: CASSGGGRSYNEQFF. In nucleotides, the CDR3 is TGTGCCAGCAGCGGCGGGGGCCGCTCCTACAATGAGCAGTTCTTC.

The chain uses TRBV19 and TRBJ2-7, with unresolved D. Trimming took off 6 bases at V and 6 bases at J, with 15 bases between the two ends. The CDR3 contains 13 residues. Per the germline V gene, CDR1 is LNHDA and CDR2 is SQIVND (reference sequence). CDR3 sequence: CASRLAPSGEQYF. CDR3 DNA sequence: TGTGCCAGTAGATTGGCCCCTTCGGGCGAGCAGTACTTC.

The chain combines TRBV2 with TRBJ2-7; TRBD1 aligns across 7 bases. CDR1 SNHLY and CDR2 FYNNEI come from the germline V gene. J gave up 3 bases and V 0 bases, and 8 bases lay outside the gene matches. There are 16 residues in the CDR3. DNA of the CDR3: TGTGCCAGCAGTGAAGCAAGACAGGGTAAGGGCTACGAGCAGTACTTC. This gives the protein CASSEARQGKGYEQYF.

Here the CDR3 reads CASSQDIPGAGGVNEQFF. CDR3 sequence (DNA): TGCGCCAGCAGCCAAGATATCCCAGGGGCGGGGGGAGTTAATGAGCAGTTCTTC. The chain has TRBV4-1 and TRBJ2-1; 8 bases fit TRBD2. The V segment lost 0 bases and the J segment 7 bases; nucleotides outside the gene matches: 14. The CDR3 length is 18 residues. Germline-derived CDR1 and CDR2 are MGHRA and YSYEKL.

The rearrangement joins TRBV9 to TRBJ2-5; TRBD2 matches 9 bases. Trimming took 1 base from V and 3 from J; bases not matched to a gene: 7. Germline assignment: CDR1 SGDLS and CDR2 YYNGEE. The CDR3 consists of 16 residues. The CDR3 nucleotides are TGTGCCAGCAGCGTAAGAGCGGGGGGTCGGGAAGAGACCCAGTACTTC. Protein: CASSVRAGGREETQYF.

This clone came up once. The genes are TRBV2 and TRBJ2-1; perhaps TRBD2 as D (7 bases). The CDR3 consists of 16 residues. Germline V CDR1 and CDR2: SNHLY, FYNNEI. V was clipped by 3 bases and J by 0 bases, with 12 bases between them. Written as DNA, the CDR3 is TGTGCCAGCAGTGATATGAGGGGGGGCTCCTACAATGAGCAGTTCTTC. It is translated as CASSDMRGGSYNEQFF.

The V gene is TRBV5-1, the J gene TRBJ1-1; TRBD1 agrees at 10 bases. The CDR3 is made up of 15 amino acids. Germline CDR1 reads SGHRS; CDR2 reads YFSETQ. Trimming removed 0 bases from V and 5 bases from J; junction bases left unmatched: 4. The CDR3 DNA is TGCGCCAGCAGCTTGGGGGACAGGGGAGGAACTGAAGCTTTCTTT. Translated: CASSLGDRGGTEAFF.

The V and J genes are TRBV9 and TRBJ2-2; tentatively, D is TRBD1 (5 bases). Germline loops: CDR1 SGDLS, CDR2 YYNGEE. The ends were cut back, 2 bases at V and 7 bases at J, with 21 bases in the middle. The CDR3 length is 17 residues. The CDR3: CASSVTSGIAALGELFF. The CDR3 DNA sequence: TGTGCCAGCAGCGTTACATCAGGGATTGCAGCACTCGGGGAGCTGTTTTTT.

This chain connects TRBV5-8 to TRBJ2-2; possibly TRBD1 or TRBD2 for D (5 bases each). Trimming removed 4 bases from V and 6 bases from J, with 16 bases in between. The CDR3 is 15 amino acids. CDR1 is SGHTS, CDR2 YDEGEE, per germline. The CDR3 nucleotides read TGTGCCAGCAGCGTTGAATCGTGGGGGTCCGGGGAGCTGTTTTTT. This gives the protein CASSVESWGSGELFF.

Regarding this clone: Distinct nucleotide sequences in the sample also encode this CDR3. The chain combines TRBV28 with TRBJ1-3, with D unresolved. The CDR3 totals 14 residues. V was cut by 2 bases and J by 0 bases, with 5 bases left in between. The germline V gene has CDR1 MDHEN and CDR2 SYDVKM. The CDR3 reads CASSLDSSGNTIYF. In nucleotides, the CDR3 is TGTGCCAGCAGTTTAGATAGCTCTGGAAACACCATATATTTT. Drawing the rest from reference TRBV28 and TRBJ1-3, the complete variable domain is DVKVTQSSRYLVKRTGEKVFLECVQDMDHENMFWYRQDPGLGLRLIYFSYDVKMKEKGDIPEGYSVSREKKERFSLILESASTNQTSMYLCASSLDSSGNTIYFGEGSWLTVV.

V and J are TRBV6-5 and TRBJ1-6; D not resolved. Germline V gives CDR1 MNHEY, CDR2 SVGAGI. The CDR3 runs to 14 residues. V lost 3 bases and J 17 bases, leaving 20 bases between the germline ends. DNA for the CDR3: TGTGCCAGCAGTTATATGCCCCGGGGAGGGAATTTCCACTTT. The encoded protein is CASSYMPRGGNFHF.

This clone was counted a single time. This sequence joins TRBV19 and TRBJ2-7; D possibly matches TRBD1 or TRBD2 (5 bases each). Trimming left V 6 bases short and J 3 bases short, with 24 bases between. This CDR3 comprises 17 residues. Germline assignment: CDR1 LNHDA and CDR2 SQIVND (reference sequence). The CDR3 reads CASSPDRSGDGIYEQYF. CDR3 DNA: TGTGCCAGTAGCCCAGATAGGAGTGGGGACGGCATCTACGAGCAGTACTTC.